What follows is one T cell receptor beta chain and its context. TCRdb's table, derived via immunoSEQ multiplex PCR, lists solely in-frame clones and lacks some. The repertoire holds about 320,000 clones, with roughly 87% as singletons. This record belongs to a study of blood T cell repertoires in COVID-19. The V end lost 8 bases, the J end lost 3 bases, and 11 bases lay between the germline ends. The CDR3 contains 13 residues. Germline V lookup: CDR1 MDHEN, CDR2 SYDVKM. The rearrangement joins TRBV28 to TRBJ1-5; possibly TRBD1 for D (6 bases). This receptor was identified in a young woman who had recovered from COVID-19. The sequencing input was PBMCs or T cells enriched from blood (not recorded which). The CDR3 is CASLQGDNQPQHF. DNA of the CDR3: TGTGCCAGCCTACAGGGCGACAATCAGCCCCAGCATTTT. Complete variable domain (other parts from reference TRBV28 and TRBJ1-5): DVKVTQSSRYLVKRTGEKVFLECVQDMDHENMFWYRQDPGLGLRLIYFSYDVKMKEKGDIPEGYSVSREKKERFSLILESASTNQTSMYLCASLQGDNQPQHFGDGTRLSIL.